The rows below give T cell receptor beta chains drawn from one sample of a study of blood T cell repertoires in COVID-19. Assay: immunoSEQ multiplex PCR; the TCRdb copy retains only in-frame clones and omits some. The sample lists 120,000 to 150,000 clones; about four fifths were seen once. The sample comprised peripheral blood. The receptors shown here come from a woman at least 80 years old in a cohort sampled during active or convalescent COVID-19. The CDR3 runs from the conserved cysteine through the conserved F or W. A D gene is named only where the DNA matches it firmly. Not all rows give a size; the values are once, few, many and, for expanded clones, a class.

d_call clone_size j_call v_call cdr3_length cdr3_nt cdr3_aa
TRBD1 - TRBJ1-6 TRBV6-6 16 TGTGCCAGCAGTCCCCGGACAGGGGGCTATAATTCACCCCTCCACTTT CASSPRTGGYNSPLHF
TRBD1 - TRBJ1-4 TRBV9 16 TGTGCCAGCAGCCCAAACCCTCCAGGGGGCGGCGAAAAACTGTTTTTT CASSPNPPGGGEKLFF
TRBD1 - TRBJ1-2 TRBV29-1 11 TGCAGCGCACAGGGGATCTATGGCTACACCTTC CSAQGIYGYTF
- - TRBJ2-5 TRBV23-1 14 TGCGCCAGCAGTCAACGGGGGGCCCAAGAGACCCAGTACTTC CASSQRGAQETQYF
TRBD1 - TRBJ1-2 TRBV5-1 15 TGCGCCAGCAGCTTGCTCGACAGGGGGAATGATGGCTACACCTTC CASSLLDRGNDGYTF
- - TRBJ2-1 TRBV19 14 TGTGCCAGTAGTATTGTGGAGACTAGTACTCGAAAGTTCTTC CASSIVETSTRKFF
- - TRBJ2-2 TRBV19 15 TGTGCCAGTAACCCCTCGTCGGGTTACGGCGGGGAGCTGTTTTTT CASNPSSGYGGELFF
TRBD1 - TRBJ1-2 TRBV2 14 TGTGCCAGCAGCAAGGACAGGGGTGACTATGGCTACACCTTC CASSKDRGDYGYTF
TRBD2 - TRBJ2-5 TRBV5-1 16 TGCGCCAGCAGCTTTAGCGGGGGGGCTTTCCTTGAGACCCAGTACTTC CASSFSGGAFLETQYF
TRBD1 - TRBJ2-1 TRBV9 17 TGTGCCAGCAGCGAAAAGACAGGGGGGAGCTCCTACAATGAGCAGTTCTTC CASSEKTGGSSYNEQFF
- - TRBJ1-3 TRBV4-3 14 TGCGCCAGCAGCCAACTGGCAGGGGGAAACACCATATATTTT CASSQLAGGNTIYF
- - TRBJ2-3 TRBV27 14 TGTGCCAGCAGCCCGAGAGTGGGGCCAGATACGCAGTATTTT CASSPRVGPDTQYF
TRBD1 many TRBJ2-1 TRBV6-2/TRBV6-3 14 TGTGCCAGCAGCTTACAGGGGAAGGGCAATGAGCAGTTCTTC CASSLQGKGNEQFF
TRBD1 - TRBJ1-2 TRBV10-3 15 TGTGCCATCAGTAAACAGGGGGCAAGTCCCTATGGCTACACCTTC CAISKQGASPYGYTF
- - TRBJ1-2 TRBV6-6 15 TGTGCCAGCAGCCGCGACAGAGTTACTAACTATGGCTACACCTTC CASSRDRVTNYGYTF
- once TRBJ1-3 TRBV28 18 TGTGCCAGCAGTTTATATCCTGGGAGGACGCGCTCTGGAAACACCATATATTTT CASSLYPGRTRSGNTIYF
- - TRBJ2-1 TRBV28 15 TGTGCCAGCAGTTCCGCGGGGACGGGATACAATGAGCAGTTCTTC CASSSAGTGYNEQFF
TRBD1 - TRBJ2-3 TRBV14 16 TGTGCCAGCAGCCAACGGTGGGACAGGCGCACAGATACGCAGTATTTT CASSQRWDRRTDTQYF
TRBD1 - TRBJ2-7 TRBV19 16 TGTGCCAGTAGTATGGGGACAGGGGGTAGGTCCTACGAGCAGTACTTC CASSMGTGGRSYEQYF
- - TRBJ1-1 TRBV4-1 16 TGCGCCAGCAGCCAAGATGTGTCCCTCCCACGGACTGAAGCTTTCTTT CASSQDVSLPRTEAFF
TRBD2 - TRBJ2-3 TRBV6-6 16 TGTGCCAGCAGTTTGAAGCGGGGGGCTACCACAGATACGCAGTATTTT CASSLKRGATTDTQYF
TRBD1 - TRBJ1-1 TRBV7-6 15 TGTGCCAGCAGCTTAACGCCCCGACAGGGGGGTGAAGCTTTCTTT CASSLTPRQGGEAFF
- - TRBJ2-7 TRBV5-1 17 TGCGCCAGCAGCTTGGTCCTCAGATCAGACTTGCCTTACGAGCAGTACTTC CASSLVLRSDLPYEQYF
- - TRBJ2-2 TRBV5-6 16 TGTGCCAGCAGCGCCGGGGACACTGAGAACACCGGGGAGCTGTTTTTT CASSAGDTENTGELFF
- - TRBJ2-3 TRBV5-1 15 TGCGCCAGCAGCTTCCGGGGGGCTAGCACAGATACGCAGTATTTT CASSFRGASTDTQYF
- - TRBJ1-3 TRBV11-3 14 TGTGCCAGCAGCTCTCGGGGGAATGGAAACACCATATATTTT CASSSRGNGNTIYF
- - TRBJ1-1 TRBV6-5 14 TGTGCCAGCAATTTCGGGACACCGAACACTGAAGCTTTCTTT CASNFGTPNTEAFF